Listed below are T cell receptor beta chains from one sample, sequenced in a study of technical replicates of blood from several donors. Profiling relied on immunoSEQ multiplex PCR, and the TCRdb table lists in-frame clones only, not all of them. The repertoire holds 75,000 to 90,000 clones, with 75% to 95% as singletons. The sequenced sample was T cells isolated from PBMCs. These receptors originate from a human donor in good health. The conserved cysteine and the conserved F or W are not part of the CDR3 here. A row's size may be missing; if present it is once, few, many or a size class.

ASSEPTGENTGELF,-,TRBV2
ATSRGTPSNQPQH,once,TRBV15
SVGTSSTDAYGYT,-,TRBV29-1
ASSSYSNNEQF,-,TRBV19
ASRTGGISNQPQH,-,TRBV19
ASSPSSGFDAEAF,few,TRBV27
ASTTSSYEQY,-,TRBV6-5
ASSLIPSSYNEQF,-,TRBV27
ASSQDLRGRNEQF,-,TRBV14
ASSRDSFEKLF,-,TRBV7-6
ASSRGLAGEETQY,-,TRBV5-4
ASSYGQGEF,-,TRBV5-4
ASSPRMAANYGYT,once,TRBV5-5
ASSRGYEQY,-,TRBV19
SYGGTQETQY,-,TRBV29-1
ASSLTGGAEAF,-,TRBV28
ASSAGGRETQY,-,TRBV9
ASSQDLGRAETEAF,-,TRBV14
ASSRRDRLNEKLF,-,TRBV6-5
ASSTGFGFGYT,-,TRBV19
ATSRGALNEKLF,-,TRBV15
ASSLRLAGGTDTQY,-,TRBV7-2
ASSFALRVYEQY,-,TRBV28
ASRGDTHNYGYT,-,TRBV2
ASRPGQGHGELF,-,TRBV2
AVQTSGGPTDTQY,-,TRBV10-3
ASSKVGRLLGGYT,-,TRBV21-1
ASSQTGQGKELF,once,TRBV4-1
SVELAGVGLSRRYNEQF,-,TRBV29-1
ASRKGTTEGQPQH,-,TRBV6-1